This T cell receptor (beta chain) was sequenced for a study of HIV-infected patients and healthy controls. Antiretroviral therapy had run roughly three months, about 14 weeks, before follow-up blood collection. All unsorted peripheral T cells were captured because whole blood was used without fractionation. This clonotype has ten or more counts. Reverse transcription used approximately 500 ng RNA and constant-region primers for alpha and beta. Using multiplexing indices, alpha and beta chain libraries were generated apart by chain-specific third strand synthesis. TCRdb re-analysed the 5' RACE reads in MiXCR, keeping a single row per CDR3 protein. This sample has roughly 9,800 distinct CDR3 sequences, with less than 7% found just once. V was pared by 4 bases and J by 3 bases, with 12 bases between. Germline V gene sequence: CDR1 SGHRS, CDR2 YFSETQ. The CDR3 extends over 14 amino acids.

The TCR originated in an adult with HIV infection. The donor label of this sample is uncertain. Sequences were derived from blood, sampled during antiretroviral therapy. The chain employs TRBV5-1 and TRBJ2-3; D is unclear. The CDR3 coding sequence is TGCGCCAGCAGCCTTACCGACCGGACAGATACGCAGTATTTT. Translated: CASSLTDRTDTQYF. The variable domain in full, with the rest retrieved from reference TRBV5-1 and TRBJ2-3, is KAGVTQTPRYLIKTRGQQVTLSCSPISGHRSVSWYQQTPGQGLQFLFEYFSETQRNKGNFPGRFSGRQFSNSRSEMNVSTLELGDSALYLCASSLTDRTDTQYFGPGTRLTVL.